These T cell receptor beta chains were read from a single sample in a study of blood T cell repertoires in COVID-19. TCRdb keeps only in-frame clones here, not all; method: immunoSEQ multiplex PCR. The table lists roughly 200,000 clones, approximately 80% of them singletons. Sequencing input: PBMCs or T cells enriched from blood (not recorded which). These receptors originate from a man aged 35 to 55 who had recovered from COVID-19. CDR3s include the opening cysteine and the closing phenylalanine or tryptophan. The order of the fields is V gene, J gene, D gene, clone size, CDR3 DNA, CDR3 protein. The D gene is left open where the match is weak. Size values are once, few and many counts, or a class for expanded clones, and some rows have none.

V: TRBV7-9
J: TRBJ1-6
D: NA
size: NA
DNA: TGTGCCAGCAGCTTAGGACAGGCAATTAATTCACCCCTCCACTTT
CDR3: CASSLGQAINSPLHF

V: TRBV4-3
J: TRBJ2-3
D: TRBD1
size: NA
DNA: TGCGCCAGCAGCCAAGGCTCGGGACAGGGGATTCAAGAGCAGTATTTT
CDR3: CASSQGSGQGIQEQYF

V: TRBV28
J: TRBJ1-2
D: NA
size: few
DNA: TGTGCCAGCAGAAATGAAGCAAGCTTTTATGGCTACACCTTC
CDR3: CASRNEASFYGYTF

V: TRBV6-2/TRBV6-3
J: TRBJ1-6
D: TRBD1
size: NA
DNA: TGTGCCAGCAGTTACCCAACGGACAGGACTTCAAGCTCCTATAATTCACCCCTCCACTTT
CDR3: CASSYPTDRTSSSYNSPLHF

V: TRBV5-1
J: TRBJ1-1
D: NA
size: NA
DNA: TGCGCCAGCAGCCCAGGACCGGACAGGAACACTGAAGCTTTCTTT
CDR3: CASSPGPDRNTEAFF

V: TRBV7-8
J: TRBJ2-1
D: NA
size: few
DNA: TGTGCCAGCAGCTTTACTCCCGAGGTCTACAATGAGCAGTTCTTC
CDR3: CASSFTPEVYNEQFF

V: TRBV29-1
J: TRBJ1-4
D: NA
size: once
DNA: TGCAGCGTTGCTGGGCGAACTAATGAAAAACTGTTTTTT
CDR3: CSVAGRTNEKLFF

V: TRBV5-5
J: TRBJ1-2
D: NA
size: NA
DNA: TGTGCCAGCAGCTCACGGGAATGGTTCCACTATGGCTACACCTTC
CDR3: CASSSREWFHYGYTF

V: TRBV7-8
J: TRBJ1-1
D: NA
size: NA
DNA: TGTGCCAGCAGCTTTCCTGCCAGGAACACTGAAGCTTTCTTT
CDR3: CASSFPARNTEAFF

V: TRBV5-8
J: TRBJ1-1
D: NA
size: NA
DNA: TGTGCCAGCAGCTTGGACACCAGCACTGAAGCTTTCTTT
CDR3: CASSLDTSTEAFF

V: TRBV5-1
J: TRBJ1-2
D: NA
size: NA
DNA: TGCGCCAGCAGCTTGACCCCGGGGGGGACGGTAAACTATGGCTACACCTTC
CDR3: CASSLTPGGTVNYGYTF

V: TRBV6-5
J: TRBJ2-7
D: NA
size: few
DNA: TGTGCCAGCGGAGACTGGGACACTTCCTACGAGCAGTACTTC
CDR3: CASGDWDTSYEQYF

V: TRBV3-1/TRBV3-2
J: TRBJ1-2
D: NA
size: NA
DNA: TGTGCCAGCAGCCAAGCCGCGGCAGGGCAGAACTATGGCTACACCTTC
CDR3: CASSQAAAGQNYGYTF

V: TRBV5-1
J: TRBJ2-2
D: TRBD2
size: once
DNA: TGCGCCAGCAGCTCGCGACTAGCGGGAAACACCGGGGAGCTGTTTTTT
CDR3: CASSSRLAGNTGELFF

V: TRBV4-1
J: TRBJ1-6
D: NA
size: NA
DNA: TGCGCCAGCAGCCCTCGGGTCTCGGGTTCACCCCTCCACTTT
CDR3: CASSPRVSGSPLHF

V: TRBV3-1/TRBV3-2
J: TRBJ1-5
D: NA
size: NA
DNA: TGTGCCAGCAGCCAAGGTAGTTATCAGCCCCAGCATTTT
CDR3: CASSQGSYQPQHF

V: TRBV7-2
J: TRBJ1-3
D: NA
size: NA
DNA: TGTGCCAGCAGCTTAGCGCCCGGGGGCTCTGGAAACACCATATATTTT
CDR3: CASSLAPGGSGNTIYF

V: TRBV2
J: TRBJ2-2
D: TRBD2
size: NA
DNA: TGTGCCAGCAGTGAAGAGGTTAGCGGGTACACCGGGGAGCTGTTTTTT
CDR3: CASSEEVSGYTGELFF

V: TRBV30
J: TRBJ2-2
D: NA
size: few
DNA: TGTGCCTGGAGTGACAGGGTCTACTCCGGGGAGCTGTTTTTT
CDR3: CAWSDRVYSGELFF

V: TRBV6-2/TRBV6-3
J: TRBJ2-2
D: TRBD2
size: NA
DNA: TGTGCCAGCAGTTCCTGGACTAGCGGGCCCACCGGGGAGCTGTTTTTT
CDR3: CASSSWTSGPTGELFF

V: TRBV2
J: TRBJ1-2
D: TRBD1
size: NA
DNA: TGTGCCAGACAGGGGCGGCGTAACTATGGCTACACCTTC
CDR3: CARQGRRNYGYTF

V: TRBV5-1
J: TRBJ2-1
D: TRBD2
size: once
DNA: TGCGCCAGCAGCTCTCCGGGACTAGCGGGAGGGCCCTCCTACAATGAGCAGTTCTTC
CDR3: CASSSPGLAGGPSYNEQFF

V: TRBV27
J: TRBJ1-2
D: NA
size: NA
DNA: TGTGCCAGCAGTACGGACAGCGGCGTCTATGGCTACACCTTC
CDR3: CASSTDSGVYGYTF

V: TRBV7-9
J: TRBJ2-1
D: NA
size: NA
DNA: TGTGCCAGCAGCCTACCCGAATGGAGCCCCAGACGTTCCTACAATGAGCAGTTCTTC
CDR3: CASSLPEWSPRRSYNEQFF

V: TRBV28
J: TRBJ1-6
D: TRBD1
size: NA
DNA: TGTGCCAGCAGTCTAAGGGACAGGTATTCACCCCTCCACTTT
CDR3: CASSLRDRYSPLHF

V: TRBV9
J: TRBJ2-4
D: TRBD1
size: NA
DNA: TGTGCCAGCAGGGGACAGGGGGATGACATTCAGTACTTC
CDR3: CASRGQGDDIQYF

V: TRBV30
J: TRBJ1-2
D: NA
size: NA
DNA: TGTGCCTGGAGTGTACGCCTGTGGACAATATTATCTTCCGGCTACACCTTC
CDR3: CAWSVRLWTILSSGYTF

V: TRBV5-1
J: TRBJ1-4
D: TRBD1
size: NA
DNA: TGCGCCAGCAGTTTGGTCCCTGTGGGACAGATTAATGAAAAACTGTTTTTT
CDR3: CASSLVPVGQINEKLFF

V: TRBV15
J: TRBJ1-1
D: NA
size: NA
DNA: TGTGCCACCAGCAGAGGGCAGGCCGGGAGGCACATGAACACTGAAGCTTTCTTT
CDR3: CATSRGQAGRHMNTEAFF

V: TRBV6-5
J: TRBJ2-2
D: NA
size: NA
DNA: TGTGCCACCAGCAGAAACGGAGTAGGGGAGCTGTTTTTT
CDR3: CATSRNGVGELFF

V: TRBV3-1/TRBV3-2
J: TRBJ2-7
D: TRBD2
size: few
DNA: TGTGCCAGCAGCCGTGAACTAGCGGGAGGGCAGTACTTC
CDR3: CASSRELAGGQYF

V: TRBV9
J: TRBJ2-3
D: TRBD2
size: NA
DNA: TGTGCCAGCAGCTCCACGCCGGGACTAGTCTTCACAGATACGCAGTATTTT
CDR3: CASSSTPGLVFTDTQYF

V: TRBV12-3/TRBV12-4
J: TRBJ2-1
D: NA
size: NA
DNA: TGTGCCAGCAGTTGGACTCGAGAGCAGTTCTTC
CDR3: CASSWTREQFF

V: TRBV5-4
J: TRBJ2-7
D: NA
size: NA
DNA: TGTGCCAGCAGCTTGGGGGGGGGCAGCGCCTACGAGCAGTACTTC
CDR3: CASSLGGGSAYEQYF

V: TRBV7-2
J: TRBJ2-3
D: NA
size: NA
DNA: TGTGCCAGCAGCCCATACTCGGATACGCAGTATTTT
CDR3: CASSPYSDTQYF

V: TRBV20-1
J: TRBJ1-4
D: TRBD1
size: NA
DNA: TGCAGTGCTAGTTCCGGGACAGGGAATGAAAAACTGTTTTTT
CDR3: CSASSGTGNEKLFF

V: TRBV28
J: TRBJ1-3
D: TRBD1
size: NA
DNA: TGTGCCAGCAGGGACAGGGCTGGAAACACCATATATTTT
CDR3: CASRDRAGNTIYF

V: TRBV5-4
J: TRBJ1-6
D: NA
size: NA
DNA: TGTGCCAGCAGCCCTGCCGGGGGGCGGGGTTCACCCCTCCACTTT
CDR3: CASSPAGGRGSPLHF

V: TRBV7-2
J: TRBJ2-5
D: TRBD1
size: NA
DNA: TGTGCCAGCAGCCCCAATGGGGGACAGCCCCAAGAGACCCAGTACTTC
CDR3: CASSPNGGQPQETQYF

V: TRBV4-1
J: TRBJ1-5
D: NA
size: NA
DNA: TGCGCCAGCAGCCAAGAGTGGGGAGAGCAGCCCCAGCATTTT
CDR3: CASSQEWGEQPQHF

V: TRBV12-3/TRBV12-4
J: TRBJ2-1
D: NA
size: few
DNA: TGTGCCAGCAGTCTACTTCGGGATGAGCAGTTCTTC
CDR3: CASSLLRDEQFF

V: TRBV2
J: TRBJ2-7
D: TRBD2
size: NA
DNA: TGTGCCATACATAGACGGGGGGGCTACGAGCAGTACTTC
CDR3: CAIHRRGGYEQYF

V: TRBV5-1
J: TRBJ2-3
D: NA
size: few
DNA: TGCGCCAGCAGCCTTGAAGCAGGTACAGATACGCAGTATTTT
CDR3: CASSLEAGTDTQYF

V: TRBV5-4
J: TRBJ1-2
D: NA
size: once
DNA: TGTGCCAGCAGCCCGACAGGCAACGCGGGCTACACCTTC
CDR3: CASSPTGNAGYTF

V: TRBV7-2
J: TRBJ2-3
D: NA
size: NA
DNA: TGTGCCAGCAGCTTAGCGGGCCCAGATACGCAGTATTTT
CDR3: CASSLAGPDTQYF

V: TRBV15
J: TRBJ1-5
D: TRBD1
size: NA
DNA: TGTGCCACCAGCTTTGGGGGTGGACAGGGGCATCAGCCCCAGCATTTT
CDR3: CATSFGGGQGHQPQHF

V: TRBV7-2
J: TRBJ1-3
D: TRBD1
size: few
DNA: TGTGCCAGCAGCTTTGACAGGGATTACGGAAACACCATATATTTT
CDR3: CASSFDRDYGNTIYF

V: TRBV5-1
J: TRBJ1-1
D: NA
size: NA
DNA: TGCGCCAGCAGCTCCATCAGTTCATCCGAATCTTTCTTT
CDR3: CASSSISSSESFF

V: TRBV5-4
J: TRBJ2-3
D: TRBD2
size: once
DNA: TGTGCCAGCAGCTCAACTCTAGCGGGGACAGATACGCAGTATTTT
CDR3: CASSSTLAGTDTQYF

V: TRBV4-2
J: TRBJ2-7
D: NA
size: NA
DNA: TGTGCCAGCAGCCCCCAGGCAGGGGAGCAGTACTTC
CDR3: CASSPQAGEQYF